The 15 T cell receptor beta chains given below trace back to one sample, sequenced in a study of blood T cell repertoires in COVID-19. Generated by immunoSEQ multiplex PCR, the TCRdb table keeps only in-frame clones and is missing some. The table lists roughly 150,000 clones, roughly nine tenths of them singletons. The sample comprised peripheral blood. These receptors were collected from a woman in her 70s with acute or convalescent COVID-19.

V gene TRBV14 combines with J gene TRBJ2-3; possibly TRBD1 for D (6 bases). Germline V CDR1 and CDR2: SGHDN, FVKESK. V dropped 6 bases and J dropped 1 base, with 11 bases sitting between them. The CDR3 runs to 14 residues. In DNA form, the CDR3 reads TGTGCCAGCAGACAGGGTTACGGCACAGATACGCAGTATTTT. It is translated as CASRQGYGTDTQYF.

The chain joins TRBV7-2 to TRBJ2-1; maybe TRBD1 (6 bases). CDR1 and CDR2 from the germline V gene are SGHTA and FQGNSA. The CDR3 loop spans 15 amino acids. The V and J ends lost 4 bases and 7 bases respectively, with 17 bases between them. CDR3 nucleotide sequence: TGTGCCAGCAGCTCCAGGGGCCCGGGTGGGAATGAGCAGTTCTTC. It yields the protein CASSSRGPGGNEQFF.

The chain uses TRBV29-1 and TRBJ2-5, with D possibly being TRBD2 (5 bases). The CDR3 extends over 13 amino acids. Germline CDR1 and CDR2: SQVTM and ANQGSEA. The ends were cut back, 4 bases at V and 4 bases at J, with 13 bases in the middle. CDR3: CSVARTLGETQYF. The CDR3 DNA reads as TGCAGCGTTGCGAGGACTCTGGGAGAGACCCAGTACTTC.

The chain links TRBV1 to TRBJ2-3; no DNA check was done on the table's D call, TRBD1. TRBV1 is a pseudogene locus. The CDR3 is 14 amino acids. The CDR3 region is CTSSQGGPADTQYF. CDR3 DNA sequence: TGCACCAGCAGCCAAGGTGGCCCCGCAGATACGCAGTATTTT.

This chain links TRBV6-1 with TRBJ1-6; D is unresolved. CDR3 length: 18 residues. Germline V gene data show CDR1 as MNHNS and CDR2 as SASEGT. V lost 6 bases and J lost 3, with 21 bases in between. The CDR3 coding sequence is TGTGCCAGCAGCGAACTAGGACGGGGTGGGTTCTATAATTCACCCCTCCACTTT. Translated: CASSELGRGGFYNSPLHF.

The V call is TRBV18, the J call TRBJ1-2; the match to TRBD1 covers 7 bases. CDR3 length: 14 residues. Germline-derived CDR1 and CDR2 are KGHSH and LQKENI. V shed 3 bases, J shed 1 base, and the junction held 2 bases outside the gene matches. The chain's CDR3 is CASSPQGDNYGYTF. CDR3 coding DNA: TGTGCCAGCTCACCGCAGGGGGATAACTATGGCTACACCTTC. The full variable domain, with the rest looked up from reference TRBV18 and TRBJ1-2, is NAGVMQNPRHLVRRRGQEARLRCSPMKGHSHVYWYRQLPEEGLKFMVYLQKENIIDESGMPKERFSAEFPKEGPSILRIQQVVRGDSAAYFCASSPQGDNYGYTFGSGTRLTVV.

CDR3 DNA: TGTGCCAGCAGCTTTCCAGGGGCGATGGTGGCCACTGAAGCTTTCTTT. Protein: CASSFPGAMVATEAFF. The chain has TRBV7-2 and TRBJ1-1, with D maybe TRBD1 (6 bases). Germline V gene lookup returns CDR1 SGHTA and CDR2 FQGNSA. Trimming cost V 3 bases and J 4 bases, with 18 bases left between them. The CDR3 sequence is 16 residues long.

This chain uses TRBV5-8 with TRBJ1-6; 8 positions match TRBD1. J lost 8 bases, V lost 4 bases, and 5 bases had no gene match. The length of the CDR3 is 14 residues. Per germline, CDR1 SGHTS and CDR2 YDEGEE. The CDR3 is CASSNGQGHSPLHF. The DNA for the CDR3 is TGTGCCAGCAGCAACGGACAGGGCCATTCACCCCTCCACTTT. Looking up the rest from reference TRBV5-8 and TRBJ1-6 gives the full variable domain: EAGVTQSPTHLIKTRGQQATLRCSPISGHTSVYWYQQALGLGLQFLLWYDEGEERNRGNFPPRFSGRQFPNYSSELNVNALELEDSALYLCASSNGQGHSPLHFGNGTRLTVT.

The gene calls are TRBV5-1 and TRBJ2-1; weak D call: TRBD2 (5 bases). V lost 0 bases and J lost 5, with 9 bases in between. Germline-derived CDR1 and CDR2 are SGHRS and YFSETQ. This CDR3 is 14 amino acids long. In nucleotides, the CDR3 is TGCGCCAGCAGCTTGGCAATGCGGGACAATGAGCAGTTCTTC. Translating gives CASSLAMRDNEQFF. The complete variable domain, with remaining parts taken from reference TRBV5-1 and TRBJ2-1, reads KAGVTQTPRYLIKTRGQQVTLSCSPISGHRSVSWYQQTPGQGLQFLFEYFSETQRNKGNFPGRFSGRQFSNSRSEMNVSTLELGDSALYLCASSLAMRDNEQFFGPGTRLTVL.

This chain links TRBV30 with TRBJ1-3; TRBD1 might be the D (6 bases). This CDR3 comprises 10 residues. Germline V gene lookup returns CDR1 GTSNPN and CDR2 SVGIG (reference sequence). The CDR3 protein is CAQGSGTIYF. CDR3 coding DNA: TGTGCTCAGGGGTCAGGGACAATATATTTT.

As concerns this clone: The identical CDR3 is also encoded by other nucleotide sequences in the sample. The V call is TRBV3-1 (or the pseudogene TRBV3-2), the J call TRBJ1-1; D unresolved. The CDR3 covers 12 residues. Germline loops: CDR1 LGHDT, CDR2 YNNKEL (reference sequence). Trimming took 1 base from V and 5 from J, leaving 5 bases between them. The CDR3 spells CASSQVSTEAFF. The CDR3 coding sequence is TGTGCCAGCAGCCAAGTGTCGACTGAAGCTTTCTTT.

The chain links TRBV2 to TRBJ1-6; D is ambiguous. The germline gives CDR1 SNHLY, CDR2 FYNNEI. This CDR3 is built from 15 residues. The V gene lost 2 bases and the J gene lost 7 bases, with 12 bases spanning the gap. The CDR3 region is CASSEMRHPNSPLHF. The CDR3 DNA sequence: TGTGCCAGCAGTGAAATGAGACATCCAAATTCACCCCTCCACTTT.

This chain connects TRBV5-1 to TRBJ2-1, with 12 bases lining up with TRBD2. Germline V gives CDR1 SGHRS, CDR2 YFSETQ. V shed 4 bases and J 0 bases; nucleotides not matched to a gene: 5. The CDR3 length is 17 residues. The CDR3 reads CASSIGLAGTSYNEQFF. CDR3 DNA: TGCGCCAGCAGCATCGGACTAGCGGGGACCTCCTACAATGAGCAGTTCTTC.

V is TRBV10-3 and J is TRBJ2-5; 12 positions agree with TRBD2. Germline V gene lookup returns CDR1 ENHRY and CDR2 SYGVKD. The CDR3 contains 17 residues. Trimming cost V 5 bases and J 1 base; bases outside gene matches: 8. The CDR3: CAISPGLAGQSQETQYF. CDR3 DNA: TGTGCCATCAGTCCGGGACTAGCGGGCCAGTCCCAAGAGACCCAGTACTTC.

The table lists this clone with a few counts. The CDR3 is CASSRSGQQKEAFF. For the CDR3, the DNA is TGTGCCAGCAGCCGATCGGGACAGCAAAAAGAAGCTTTCTTT. The chain joins TRBV3-1 (or the pseudogene TRBV3-2) to TRBJ1-1, with TRBD1 matching over 7 bases. The CDR3 loop spans 14 amino acids. Germline loops: CDR1 LGHDT, CDR2 YNNKEL (reference sequence). V lost 4 bases, J lost 8 bases, and 10 bases stayed unmatched.